The sequence of this T cell receptor (beta chain) was determined in a study of CD8 T cell repertoires and HIV-1 epitope variants. The overall study: Separate wells received one of Twenty-five Gag or Nef variant peptides. Controls were a CMV, EBV and flu peptide pool, Ebola AY9 negative control, and no-peptide well. Tested: three Gag epitope families, Nef HW9 and YT9.

Assay: immunoSEQ multiplex PCR; the TCRdb copy retains only in-frame clones and omits some. The table lists more than 4,500 clones, 67% of them singletons, with about two fifths in the top ten. In regard to this clone: Its specificity is not known.

The sample comprised cultured CD8+ T cells derived from PBMCs. The receptor was derived from a male donor with HIV.

CDR3 sequence: CASSLGTGDNEQFF. DNA of the CDR3: TGTGCCAGCAGCTTAGGGACAGGGGACAATGAGCAGTTCTTC. V usage is TRBV7-8 and J usage is TRBJ2-1, with 9 bases that match TRBD1. CDR3 length: 14 amino acids. The germline CDR1 and CDR2 sequences are SGHVS and FQNEAQ. With 1 base clipped from V and 5 bases from J, the junction kept 0 bases outside the gene matches.